The 32 T cell receptor beta chains below come from one sample, sequenced in a study of blood T cell repertoires in COVID-19. Generated by immunoSEQ multiplex PCR, the TCRdb table keeps only in-frame clones and is missing some. The sample has about 110,000 clones; just over 85% are singletons. Source material: peripheral blood. These receptors all stem from a human donor in a cohort sampled during active COVID-19.

The gene calls are TRBV19 and TRBJ1-1; 7 nucleotides align to TRBD1. The CDR3 is 17 amino acids. The junction had 9 bases not matched to a gene; V was cut back by 2 bases and J by 0 bases. Germline V lookup: CDR1 LNHDA, CDR2 SQIVND (reference sequence). CDR3 region: CASSILQTGYMNTEAFF. In DNA form, the CDR3 reads TGTGCCAGTAGTATACTCCAGACAGGGTACATGAACACTGAAGCTTTCTTT.

The chain is built from TRBV4-1 and TRBJ2-1, with TRBD2 as a possible D gene (5 bases). Trimming shortened V by 0 bases and J by 4 bases, and 13 bases separated the two germline ends. Germline V CDR1 and CDR2: MGHRA, YSYEKL. This CDR3 comprises 16 residues. Written as DNA, the CDR3 is TGCGCCAGCAGCCAAGAGAGGGCCTACCCTTACAATGAGCAGTTCTTC. Protein product: CASSQERAYPYNEQFF.

The chain links TRBV5-1 to TRBJ1-2, with a possible D match to TRBD1 (6 bases). CDR3 size: 15 residues. V lost 0 bases and J 4 bases, leaving 13 bases between the germline ends. From germline, CDR1 is SGHRS and CDR2 YFSETQ. The CDR3 DNA reads TGCGCCAGCAGCTTGGACGGACAGCTTCTCTATGGCTACACCTTC. Encoded protein: CASSLDGQLLYGYTF.

The chain has TRBV5-5 and TRBJ2-7, with D possibly matching TRBD2 (5 bases). CDR3 length: 13 amino acids. V was shortened by 1 base and J by 6 bases, with 11 bases between the two germline ends. Germline V gene data show CDR1 as SGHKS and CDR2 as YYEKEE (reference sequence). CDR3 bases: TGTGCCAGCAGCTTGACGGGGAATCGCGAGCAGTACTTC. It is translated as CASSLTGNREQYF. The whole variable domain, remainder taken from reference TRBV5-5 and TRBJ2-7, is DAGVTQSPTHLIKTRGQQVTLRCSPISGHKSVSWYQQVLGQGPQFIFQYYEKEERGRGNFPDRFSARQFPNYSSELNVNALLLGDSALYLCASSLTGNREQYFGPGTRLTVT.

This sequence joins TRBV6-6 and TRBJ2-1, with TRBD2 matching over 7 bases. This CDR3 has 18 residues. The germline V gene has CDR1 MNHNY and CDR2 SVGAGI (reference sequence). Germline trimming cut 5 bases from V and 0 bases from J; bases unmatched to any gene: 13. The CDR3 nucleotides are TGTGCCAGCAGTCGAGGACTAGGGGCAGACTTCTCCTACAATGAGCAGTTCTTC. Its translation is CASSRGLGADFSYNEQFF.

This sequence joins TRBV10-3 and TRBJ1-2, with D possibly matching TRBD1 (5 bases). Germline V gene lookup returns CDR1 ENHRY and CDR2 SYGVKD. Trimming removed 7 bases at V and 3 bases at J, with 9 bases between. This CDR3 is 12 amino acids long. CDR3 sequence: CAIKEQDYGYTF. The CDR3 DNA sequence: TGTGCCATCAAAGAACAGGACTATGGCTACACCTTC.

This clone has only a few counts. The rearrangement joins TRBV19 to TRBJ2-2; the match to TRBD1 covers 10 bases. V was pared by 3 bases and J by 7 bases, with 8 bases of the junction left unmatched. This CDR3 has 16 amino acids. Germline lookup yields CDR1 LNHDA and CDR2 SQIVND (reference sequence). DNA for the CDR3: TGTGCCAGTAGTATCAGACAGGGGGCGGATATCGGGGAGCTGTTTTTT. Its protein product is CASSIRQGADIGELFF.

The chain employs TRBV6-1 and TRBJ2-1; 14 bases map to TRBD2. The germline CDR1 and CDR2 sequences are MNHNS and SASEGT. Germline trimming cut 4 bases from V and 10 bases from J; bases unmatched to any gene: 9. The CDR3 contains 16 residues. The CDR3 here is CASSAGKTSGRGEQFF. The CDR3 nucleotides read TGTGCCAGCAGTGCGGGAAAGACTAGCGGGAGGGGAGAGCAGTTCTTC.

The V gene is TRBV6-1, the J gene TRBJ1-6; TRBD1 agrees at 8 bases. J lost 14 bases, V lost 2 bases, and 11 bases had no gene match. The CDR3 is made up of 15 amino acids. CDR1 MNHNS and CDR2 SASEGT come from the germline V gene. Here the CDR3 DNA reads TGTGCCAGCAGTGAAACCCCAGGGGGCAGGGTATCCCTCCACTTT. It is translated as CASSETPGGRVSLHF.

There are a few counts of this clone. This chain links TRBV11-2 with TRBJ2-2; the D gene is possibly TRBD2 (6 bases). Germline CDR1 reads SGHAT; CDR2 reads FQNNGV. Between the trimmed V and J ends, which lost 6 bases and 0 bases, there was a span of 14 bases. The CDR3 is 16 residues long. The CDR3 DNA reads as TGTGCCAGCAGAAGGGACTTTAACGCGAACACCGGGGAGCTGTTTTTT. This sequence encodes CASRRDFNANTGELFF. The full variable domain, with the rest looked up from reference TRBV11-2 and TRBJ2-2, is EAGVAQSPRYKIIEKRQSVAFWCNPISGHATLYWYQQILGQGPKLLIQFQNNGVVDDSQLPKDRFSAERLKGVDSTLKIQPAKLEDSAVYLCASRRDFNANTGELFFGEGSRLTVL.

A few counts support this clone. The chain carries TRBV5-1 and TRBJ2-5; 16 bases match TRBD2. Looked up from germline, CDR1 is SGHRS and CDR2 is YFSETQ. The CDR3 sequence is 17 residues long. J gave up 3 bases and V 4 bases, and 6 bases lay outside the gene matches. As DNA, the CDR3 is TGCGCCAGCAGCCGGGGACTAGCGGGGGGGATGGAAGAGACCCAGTACTTC. Translation: CASSRGLAGGMEETQYF.

The chain has TRBV2 and TRBJ1-2, with TRBD1 identical over 10 bases. The germline V gene encodes CDR1 SNHLY and CDR2 FYNNEI. Losses at the gene ends were 8 bases for V and 7 bases for J; bases not matched to a gene: 16. The CDR3 loop spans 16 amino acids. The CDR3 DNA reads as TGTGCCAGCTTACCTCCGGGACAGGGGTTTTCGATTGGCTACACCTTC. Residues: CASLPPGQGFSIGYTF.

The chain uses TRBV5-1 and TRBJ2-2, with 7 bases fitting TRBD2. The ends lost 0 bases at V and 4 bases at J; junction bases unmatched: 6. Germline V CDR1 and CDR2: SGHRS, YFSETQ. CDR3 length: 16 residues. CDR3 in amino acids: CASSLVGGSTTGELFF. For the CDR3, the DNA is TGCGCCAGCAGCTTGGTTGGCGGGAGTACCACCGGGGAGCTGTTTTTT.

The V and J genes are TRBV12-3 or TRBV12-4 and TRBJ2-3; the match to TRBD2 covers 8 bases. The V gene end was trimmed by 5 bases and the J gene end by 10 bases; junction bases not matched to a gene: 8. The CDR3 extends over 13 amino acids. CDR3 DNA sequence: TGTGCCAGCAGTGAGAGACTAGCGAGGGCGCAGTATTTT. Protein: CASSERLARAQYF.

V usage is TRBV9 and J usage is TRBJ2-1; 9 nucleotides agree with TRBD2. The CDR3 loop spans 15 amino acids. Germline V gives CDR1 SGDLS, CDR2 YYNGEE. J was trimmed by 8 bases and V by 0 bases; bases with no gene match: 6. In nucleotides, the CDR3 is TGTGCCAGCAGCGTAGCCGGCGGGGGGGCCCATGAGCAGTTCTTC. Translating it yields CASSVAGGGAHEQFF.

CDR3 sequence (DNA): TGTGCCAGCACTCTTCTGGGGGGGGCCACAGATACGCAGTATTTT. This codes for CASTLLGGATDTQYF. The rearrangement uses TRBV28 and TRBJ2-3, with D tentatively TRBD2 (7 bases). Germline V gene sequence: CDR1 MDHEN, CDR2 SYDVKM. The CDR3 consists of 15 residues. V was shortened by 7 bases and J by 2 bases, with 16 bases between the two germline ends.

The rearrangement uses TRBV11-2 and TRBJ2-2; possibly TRBD1 for D (6 bases). V lost 3 bases, J lost 7 bases, and 12 bases lay in between. Per the germline V gene, CDR1 is SGHAT and CDR2 is FQNNGV. The CDR3 length is 14 residues. This chain's CDR3 is CASSLGAGDGELFF. DNA of the CDR3: TGTGCCAGCAGCTTGGGGGCCGGCGACGGGGAGCTGTTTTTT.

The gene calls are TRBV4-1 and TRBJ1-1; D is uncertain. The length of the CDR3 is 13 residues. CDR1 and CDR2 from the germline V gene are MGHRA and YSYEKL. The V gene lost 0 bases and the J gene lost 4 bases, with 6 bases spanning the gap. The CDR3 region is CASSQDRGTEAFF. CDR3 coding DNA: TGCGCCAGCAGCCAAGACCGGGGCACTGAAGCTTTCTTT.

This chain links TRBV5-6 with TRBJ1-1; possible D gene TRBD1, 6 bases. The CDR3 runs 14 residues. In germline, CDR1 is SGHDT, CDR2 YYEEEE. V was cut by 4 bases and J by 4 bases, with 14 bases left in between. For the CDR3, the DNA is TGTGCCAGCAGCCCCACAGGGTCTTCCACTGAAGCTTTCTTT. Translation: CASSPTGSSTEAFF. The variable domain in full, completed from reference TRBV5-6 and TRBJ1-1, reads DAGVTQSPTHLIKTRGQQVTLRCSPKSGHDTVSWYQQALGQGPQFIFQYYEEEERQRGNFPDRFSGHQFPNYSSELNVNALLLGDSALYLCASSPTGSSTEAFFGQGTRLTVV.

This sequence joins TRBV12-3 or TRBV12-4 and TRBJ1-5, with 8 bases identical to TRBD1. The length of the CDR3 is 13 residues. The junction had 5 bases not matched to a gene; V was cut back by 6 bases and J by 7 bases. CDR3 coding DNA: TGTGCCAGCAGGGACAGGGAGGGGCAGCCCCAGCATTTT. Its protein product is CASRDREGQPQHF.

The chain joins TRBV7-8 to TRBJ2-7; the D is unclear. Looked up from germline, CDR1 is SGHVS and CDR2 is FQNEAQ. This CDR3 comprises 14 residues. V dropped 6 bases and J dropped 2 bases, with 14 bases sitting between them. The CDR3 here is CASRLKDGPYEQYF. For the CDR3, the DNA is TGTGCCAGCAGATTAAAGGATGGGCCCTACGAGCAGTACTTC.

The chain is built from TRBV7-9 and TRBJ2-1; TRBD2 is a possible D gene (6 bases). This CDR3 region has 16 residues. Deletions cut 1 base from V and 0 bases from J, with 10 bases between. Germline V gene data show CDR1 as SEHNR and CDR2 as FQNEAQ (reference sequence). The CDR3 region has the DNA TGTGCCAGCAGCTTAGAGCGGGTGAGCTCCTACAATGAGCAGTTCTTC. The encoded protein is CASSLERVSSYNEQFF.

The chain couples TRBV7-8 to TRBJ1-1, with D maybe TRBD1 (5 bases). Germline loops: CDR1 SGHVS, CDR2 FQNEAQ. This CDR3 region has 16 residues. Trimming left V 5 bases short and J 2 bases short, with 18 bases between. In nucleotides, the CDR3 is TGTGCCAGCAGCCCCTATGAGGTAGGGGTTAACACTGAAGCTTTCTTT. This sequence encodes CASSPYEVGVNTEAFF.

The chain employs TRBV29-1 and TRBJ1-6; D may be TRBD1 (5 bases). CDR3 length equals 14 residues. Germline-derived CDR1 and CDR2 are SQVTM and ANQGSEA. V lost 6 bases, J lost 6 bases, and 15 bases lay in between. The CDR3 here is CSVKDSTANSPLHF. CDR3 bases: TGCAGCGTAAAAGACAGCACTGCTAATTCACCCCTCCACTTT.

The J gene is TRBJ2-1, the V gene TRBV6-4, with TRBD2 as a possible D gene (5 bases). In germline, CDR1 is MRHNA, CDR2 SNTAGT. The ends were cut back, 3 bases at V and 13 bases at J, with 10 bases in the middle. The CDR3 extends over 11 amino acids. In DNA, the CDR3 is TGTGCCAGCAGTGATGGACTTTCCCAGTTCTTC. Translation: CASSDGLSQFF.

DNA for the CDR3: TGTGCCAGCAGCCCCCCGGTTGCCACAGATACGCAGTATTTT. Amino acids: CASSPPVATDTQYF. The chain employs TRBV28 and TRBJ2-3; D remains ambiguous. The CDR3 totals 14 residues. CDR1 MDHEN and CDR2 SYDVKM come from the germline V gene. Trimming took 6 bases from V and 2 from J, leaving 12 bases between them.

The chain links TRBV9 to TRBJ1-1; D uncertain. Germline CDR1 reads SGDLS; CDR2 reads YYNGEE. V dropped 0 bases and J dropped 4 bases, with 7 bases sitting between them. The CDR3 totals 13 residues. CDR3 sequence reads: CASSVGPGTEAFF. The DNA of the CDR3 is TGTGCCAGCAGCGTAGGGCCGGGCACTGAAGCTTTCTTT.

The chain combines TRBV16 with TRBJ2-4, with a tentative D call TRBD1 (5 bases). The CDR3 runs 15 residues. Trimming stripped 1 base from V and 8 bases from J, with 15 bases between. CDR1 and CDR2 (germline): KGHSY, FQNENV. The CDR3 DNA is TGTGCCAGCAGCCAATTGGAAGGACAAAGGGACATTCAGTACTTC. Translating gives CASSQLEGQRDIQYF. The whole variable domain, filled in from reference TRBV16 and TRBJ2-4, reads GEEVAQTPKHLVRGEGQKAKLYCAPIKGHSYVFWYQQVLKNEFKFLISFQNENVFDETGMPKERFSAKCLPNSPCSLEIQATKLEDSAVYFCASSQLEGQRDIQYFGAGTRLSVL.

This chain uses TRBV19 with TRBJ2-7, with TRBD1 matching 8 bases. Trimming at V came to 8 bases and at J to 0 bases, leaving 6 bases not matched to a gene. Germline-derived CDR1 and CDR2 are LNHDA and SQIVND (reference sequence). There are 14 residues in the CDR3. The chain's CDR3 is CASQDRESSYEQYF. CDR3 bases: TGTGCCAGTCAGGACAGGGAGAGCTCCTACGAGCAGTACTTC.

The chain links TRBV5-4 to TRBJ2-1; D is possibly TRBD1 (6 bases). The CDR3 runs 15 residues. Germline CDR1 reads SGHNT; CDR2 reads YYREEE (reference sequence). Trimming removed 4 bases at V and 3 bases at J, with 14 bases between. The chain's CDR3 is CASSPRGGSYNEQFF. In DNA, the CDR3 is TGTGCCAGCAGCCCAAGAGGGGGAAGCTACAATGAGCAGTTCTTC.

The chain joins TRBV19 to TRBJ1-2, with D possibly being TRBD1 (6 bases). Germline CDR1 is LNHDA and CDR2 is SQIVND (reference sequence). This CDR3 is 12 amino acids long. The V end was cut by 9 bases, the J end by 4 bases, with 12 bases between. The CDR3, as DNA: TGTGCCAGCAAACAGGACAGCTATGGCTACACCTTC. This sequence encodes CASKQDSYGYTF.

CDR3 protein: CASSSFRNTEAFF. CDR3 DNA sequence: TGTGCCAGTAGTAGTTTCAGGAACACTGAAGCTTTCTTT. V usage is TRBV19 and J usage is TRBJ1-1; D call uncertain. The germline V gene encodes CDR1 LNHDA and CDR2 SQIVND (reference sequence). The CDR3 has 13 amino acids. V was pared by 4 bases and J by 1 base, with 7 bases between.